Below are 26 T cell receptor beta chains sequenced from a single sample in a study of response to subunit inactivated influenza vaccine. A single record per CDR3 protein comes from TCRdb applying MiXCR to the RT-PCR reads. The sample has about 570,000 distinct CDR3 sequences; approximately 11% are singletons. The same specimen was also included in a second study, on T cells expressing NK-cell markers. That source reports: Synthesis of TCR beta cDNA relied on 5'RACE template switching carrying UMIs.

The sequenced sample was PBMCs from blood, obtained on the day of vaccination. The source of these receptors is a man aged 45-65 years who received an inactivated influenza vaccine.

The V gene is TRBV27, the J gene TRBJ2-1, with TRBD2 identical over 8 bases. Germline values: CDR1 MNHEY, CDR2 SMNVEV (reference sequence). The CDR3 covers 14 residues. V gave up 5 bases and J gave up 2 bases; unmatched junction bases: 2. CDR3 residues: CASSKLAAYNEQFF. The CDR3 nucleotides read TGTGCCAGCAGTAAACTAGCGGCCTACAATGAGCAGTTCTTC.

This clonotype was detected only a few times. This rearrangement joins TRBV6-5 to TRBJ1-5; TRBD1 might be the D (6 bases). The CDR3 runs 15 residues. Germline CDR1 is MNHEY and CDR2 is SVGAGI. Trimming cost V 2 bases and J 6 bases, with 14 bases left between them. Here the CDR3 reads CASSYGVGGSQPQHF. CDR3 bases: TGTGCCAGCAGTTACGGGGTTGGGGGCTCTCAGCCCCAGCATTTT.

This clonotype was observed a few times. The V call is TRBV6-1, the J call TRBJ2-3; weak D call: TRBD2 (8 bases). V was clipped by 7 bases and J by 3 bases, with 23 bases between them. Looked up from germline, CDR1 is MNHNS and CDR2 is SASEGT. The CDR3 is 17 residues long. Written as DNA, the CDR3 is TGTGCCAGCACTAGAAACAGGGGCCTAGCGGGTACAGATACGCAGTATTTT. This encodes CASTRNRGLAGTDTQYF.

This clonotype was seen at least ten times. The V and J genes are TRBV4-1 and TRBJ1-1; D remains unclear. V lost 0 bases to trimming and J lost 2 bases, with 16 bases between them. CDR1 is MGHRA, CDR2 YSYEKL, per germline. This CDR3 is built from 17 residues. The CDR3 DNA is TGCGCCAGCAGCCAAGACTTGGCGTACAGCTCCAACACTGAAGCTTTCTTT. Translation: CASSQDLAYSSNTEAFF.

CDR3 sequence: CASSHGTGLAKNIQYF. CDR3 in DNA: TGCGCCAGCAGTCACGGGACAGGGCTAGCCAAAAACATTCAGTACTTC. The V call is TRBV5-1, the J call TRBJ2-4, with 9 bases identical to TRBD1. V shed 5 bases, J shed 0 bases, and the junction held 6 bases outside the gene matches. CDR1 SGHRS and CDR2 YFSETQ come from the germline V gene. The CDR3 spans 16 residues.

This chain uses TRBV9 with TRBJ2-1; no definite D call. Germline loops: CDR1 SGDLS, CDR2 YYNGEE. The length of the CDR3 is 12 residues. V was shortened by 3 bases and J by 9 bases, with 10 bases between the two germline ends. Here the CDR3 reads CASSAHRGEQFF. The CDR3 DNA sequence: TGTGCCAGCAGCGCCCATCGAGGTGAGCAGTTCTTC.

This clonotype was detected only a few times. The chain joins TRBV4-3 to TRBJ1-6, with D possibly TRBD1 on 5 matching bases. Germline V gene lookup returns CDR1 LGHNA and CDR2 YSLEER. The CDR3 contains 17 residues. The V end was cut by 0 bases, the J end by 7 bases, with 16 bases between. CDR3 sequence reads: CASSQDRGGSVNSPLHF. The CDR3 bases are TGCGCCAGCAGCCAAGATCGCGGGGGATCGGTGAATTCACCCCTCCACTTT.

This clonotype was seen more than once but under ten times. This rearrangement joins TRBV6-2 or TRBV6-3 to TRBJ2-2, with D unclear. V shed 2 bases and J shed 6 bases, with 7 bases lying between them. The germline CDR1 and CDR2 sequences are MNHEY and SVGEGT. CDR3 size: 13 residues. CDR3 sequence reads: CASSYPFPGELFF. The CDR3 DNA reads TGTGCCAGCAGTTACCCCTTTCCCGGGGAGCTGTTTTTT.

The V gene is TRBV3-1, the J gene TRBJ2-3; either TRBD1 or TRBD2 may fit D (6 bases each). The CDR3 sequence is 16 residues long. V was cut by 0 bases and J by 0 bases, with 10 bases left in between. CDR1 is LGHDT and CDR2 is YNNKEL in the germline V gene (reference sequence). The DNA of the CDR3 is TGTGCCAGCAGCCAAGATGGGGGGCCAAGCACAGATACGCAGTATTTT. Amino acids: CASSQDGGPSTDTQYF.

The sample holds a few counts of this clonotype. This sequence joins TRBV7-2 and TRBJ2-1, with D possibly matching TRBD1 (5 bases). V was cut by 6 bases and J by 8 bases, with 20 bases left in between. The CDR3 is 15 amino acids. Germline values: CDR1 SGHTA, CDR2 FQGNSA. CDR3 nucleotide sequence: TGTGCCAGCAGTGAAGGGGCCGCTAAAGGATATGAGCAGTTCTTC. Protein: CASSEGAAKGYEQFF.

The sample holds a few counts of this clonotype. The rearrangement joins TRBV18 to TRBJ2-3; TRBD1 is a possible D gene (5 bases). V was pared by 3 bases and J by 4 bases, with 11 bases between. CDR3 length equals 14 residues. CDR1 and CDR2 from the germline V gene are KGHSH and LQKENI. The CDR3 is CASSPGRGPDTQYF. In DNA form, the CDR3 reads TGTGCCAGCTCACCGGGTAGGGGCCCAGATACGCAGTATTTT.

The sample holds a few counts of this clonotype. V gene TRBV25-1 combines with J gene TRBJ2-7; TRBD1 aligns across 11 bases. Trimming cost V 4 bases and J 4 bases; bases outside gene matches: 9. The CDR3 is made up of 16 amino acids. Germline V CDR1 and CDR2: MGHDK, SYGVNS. CDR3: CASSAHGQGAAYEQYF. Here the CDR3 DNA reads TGTGCCAGCAGTGCCCATGGACAGGGGGCGGCATACGAGCAGTACTTC.

This clonotype was observed a few times. The gene calls are TRBV29-1 and TRBJ1-2; possibly TRBD1 for D (6 bases). This CDR3 region has 16 residues. Germline values: CDR1 SQVTM, CDR2 ANQGSEA. V was trimmed by 3 bases and J by 0 bases, leaving 17 bases between them. The CDR3 coding sequence is TGCAGCGTTGAGACGACAGGACGTTCGGCTAACTATGGCTACACCTTC. Its translation: CSVETTGRSANYGYTF.

Only a few counts were recorded for this clonotype. The rearrangement links TRBV4-3 to TRBJ2-5; D unclear. Trimming cost V 0 bases and J 1 base, with 3 bases left between them. Germline V lookup: CDR1 LGHNA, CDR2 YSLEER. This CDR3 spans 13 amino acids. CDR3 coding DNA: TGCGCCAGCAGCCAAGAGATCCAAGAGACCCAGTACTTC. Translation gives CASSQEIQETQYF.

Many counts were recorded for this clonotype. The rearrangement links TRBV6-2 or TRBV6-3 to TRBJ2-2, with TRBD2 matching over 13 bases. CDR3 length equals 18 residues. The germline V gene has CDR1 MNHEY and CDR2 SVGEGT. Germline trimming cut 7 bases from V and 0 bases from J; bases unmatched to any gene: 8. For the CDR3, the DNA is TGTGCCAGCACCGGACTAGCGGGGGAAAAGACGAACACCGGGGAGCTGTTTTTT. Translated: CASTGLAGEKTNTGELFF.

The chain is built from TRBV7-2 and TRBJ2-5; D may correspond to TRBD1 or TRBD2 (6 bases each). The germline CDR1 and CDR2 sequences are SGHTA and FQGNSA. V was pared by 1 base and J by 5 bases, with 14 bases between. The CDR3 is 15 amino acids. CDR3 residues: CASSLGTGAVETQYF. CDR3 DNA sequence: TGTGCCAGCAGCTTAGGGACGGGGGCTGTGGAGACCCAGTACTTC.

The gene calls are TRBV10-3 and TRBJ2-5; D might be TRBD1 (6 bases). The V end was cut by 6 bases, the J end by 1 base, with 9 bases between. Germline CDR1 is ENHRY and CDR2 is SYGVKD. The CDR3 has 13 amino acids. The CDR3 loop is CAISGQFQETQYF. CDR3 sequence (DNA): TGTGCCATCAGCGGACAGTTCCAAGAGACCCAGTACTTC.

The chain recombines TRBV6-2 or TRBV6-3 with TRBJ1-5, with D possibly being TRBD1 (6 bases). Trimming removed 2 bases from V and 0 bases from J, with 14 bases in between. Germline-derived CDR1 and CDR2 are MNHEY and SVGEGT. The CDR3 is 17 residues long. The chain's CDR3 is CASSYIQGRDSNQPQHF. The CDR3 DNA follows: TGTGCCAGCAGTTACATCCAGGGGAGGGATAGCAATCAGCCCCAGCATTTT.

This clonotype occurred a few times. The chain recombines TRBV12-3 or TRBV12-4 with TRBJ2-6; perhaps TRBD1 as D (5 bases). The CDR3 length is 15 residues. Deletions cut 1 base from V and 2 bases from J, with 6 bases between. The CDR3 sequence: CASSLDRTGANVLTF. The CDR3 DNA reads TGTGCCAGCAGTTTAGACAGGACTGGGGCCAACGTCCTGACTTTC.

There are a few counts of this clonotype. The V call is TRBV4-1, the J call TRBJ1-2; D remains ambiguous. The CDR3 consists of 14 residues. The V gene's germline CDR1 is MGHRA and CDR2 YSYEKL. Trimming stripped 1 base from V and 3 bases from J, with 9 bases between. In DNA, the CDR3 is TGCGCCAGCAGCCAAGGCCAGGCCTACTATGGCTACACCTTC. Amino acids: CASSQGQAYYGYTF.

This clonotype came up a few times. The rearrangement links TRBV7-9 to TRBJ2-7; perhaps TRBD2 as D (6 bases). The CDR3 spans 17 residues. Germline assignment: CDR1 SEHNR and CDR2 FQNEAQ (reference sequence). Trimming removed 4 bases at V and 0 bases at J, with 19 bases between. The DNA for the CDR3 is TGTGCCAGCAGCTCAAACCAGGGACTCACCGGCTCCTACGAGCAGTACTTC. Encoded protein: CASSSNQGLTGSYEQYF.

This clonotype was observed a handful of times. J is TRBJ2-6 and V is TRBV28; D tentatively fits TRBD1 or TRBD2 (5 bases each). The CDR3 covers 16 residues. Trimming took off 7 bases at V and 0 bases at J, with 13 bases between the two ends. Germline CDR1 and CDR2: MDHEN and SYDVKM. The DNA for the CDR3 is TGTGCCAGCACTCCGGGACCGCACTCTGGGGCCAACGTCCTGACTTTC. Its protein is CASTPGPHSGANVLTF.

V is TRBV5-1 and J is TRBJ2-3; 7 positions match TRBD2. With V trimmed by 0 bases and J by 3 bases, 7 bases remained unmatched. There are 16 residues in the CDR3. Germline V lookup: CDR1 SGHRS, CDR2 YFSETQ. CDR3 residues: CASSLGASGDTDTQYF. DNA of the CDR3: TGCGCCAGCAGCTTGGGTGCTAGCGGAGATACAGATACGCAGTATTTT.

This clonotype was found many times. This chain uses TRBV4-1 with TRBJ2-7; D is perhaps TRBD1 (6 bases). From germline, CDR1 is MGHRA and CDR2 YSYEKL. The CDR3 covers 14 residues. The V and J ends lost 3 bases and 2 bases respectively, with 11 bases between them. CDR3 amino acids: CASSQPRQAYEQYF. CDR3 DNA: TGCGCCAGCAGCCAGCCTCGACAGGCCTACGAGCAGTACTTC.

Only a few counts were recorded for this clonotype. This rearrangement joins TRBV4-3 to TRBJ1-6; no definite D call. The V end lost 1 base, the J end lost 7 bases, and 5 bases lay between the germline ends. Germline lookup yields CDR1 LGHNA and CDR2 YSLEER. The CDR3 consists of 13 residues. This chain's CDR3 is CASSQVWNSPLHF. CDR3 DNA: TGCGCCAGCAGCCAAGTTTGGAATTCACCCCTCCACTTT.

The CDR3 coding sequence is TGTGCCAGCAGTTCCCGTAATTATTCACCCCTCCACTTT. Encoded protein: CASSSRNYSPLHF. This rearrangement joins TRBV6-2 or TRBV6-3 to TRBJ1-6, with no clear D. The CDR3 consists of 13 residues. V was pared by 4 bases and J by 8 bases, with 9 bases between. In germline, CDR1 is MNHEY, CDR2 SVGEGT.